These 4 T cell receptor beta chains came from one sample sequenced in a study of neurological immune-mediated disorders. A single record per CDR3 protein comes from TCRdb applying MiXCR to the 5' RACE reads. In the table there are about 35,000 distinct CDR3 sequences, approximately 4.2% of which are singletons. The sequenced sample was PBMCs. Receptor source: a young man with multiple sclerosis.

This clonotype was recorded many times. The chain recombines TRBV25-1 with TRBJ2-3, with no clear D. Trimming shortened V by 5 bases and J by 6 bases, and 9 bases separated the two germline ends. The germline gives CDR1 MGHDK, CDR2 SYGVNS. The CDR3 contains 12 residues. Here the CDR3 reads CASSQEWDTQYF. CDR3 nucleotides: TGTGCCAGCAGTCAGGAATGGGATACGCAGTATTTT.

This clonotype was observed at least ten times. This chain connects TRBV9 to TRBJ2-2; tentative D call: TRBD1 (5 bases). The CDR3 has 15 residues. Germline CDR1 and CDR2: SGDLS and YYNGEE. V dropped 0 bases and J dropped 6 bases, with 12 bases sitting between them. This CDR3 is CASSVASGFAGELFF. Written as DNA, the CDR3 is TGTGCCAGCAGCGTAGCTTCAGGGTTTGCCGGGGAGCTGTTTTTT.

This clonotype rates as medium-sized. The chain employs TRBV4-1 and TRBJ2-7; D gene unclear. The germline V and J ends were trimmed by 4 bases and 3 bases, with 10 bases remaining between them. CDR1 and CDR2 from the germline V gene are MGHRA and YSYEKL. The length of the CDR3 is 13 residues. DNA for the CDR3: TGCGCCAGCAGCCTAGACGAGGTCTACGAGCAGTACTTC. Protein product: CASSLDEVYEQYF.

This clonotype was seen a handful of times. The chain links TRBV7-9 to TRBJ1-4; D gene unclear. Germline values: CDR1 SEHNR, CDR2 FQNEAQ (reference sequence). There are 13 residues in the CDR3. V lost 5 bases to trimming and J lost 8 bases, with 12 bases between them. The CDR3 sequence is CASSPPLQEKLFF. DNA of the CDR3: TGTGCCAGCAGCCCCCCCCTCCAAGAAAAACTGTTTTTT. The full variable domain, rest sourced from reference TRBV7-9 and TRBJ1-4, is DTGVSQNPRHKITKRGQNVTFRCDPISEHNRLYWYRQTLGQGPEFLTYFQNEAQLEKSRLLSDRFSAERPKGSFSTLEIQRTEQGDSAMYLCASSPPLQEKLFFGSGTQLSVL.